These T cell receptor beta chains were read from a single sample in a study of blood T cells in healthy people across ages. Via MiXCR, TCRdb re-called the 5' RACE reads, giving one row per CDR3 protein. The sample contains approximately 1,100,000 distinct CDR3 sequences, 40% to 45% of which appear only once. The specimen was blood. Receptors were obtained from a woman aged 60-75 years in good health. The CDR3 runs from the conserved cysteine through the conserved F or W. Each record gives: V gene, clone size, D gene, J gene, CDR3 protein, CDR3 DNA. D genes are given only for firm matches. The listing skips clone size in some rows; elsewhere it reads once, few, many or a size class.

v_call: TRBV5-1; clone_size: few; d_call: -; j_call: TRBJ2-1; cdr3_aa: CASSQVSGAYNEQFF; cdr3_nt: TGCGCCAGCAGCCAGGTAAGCGGAGCCTACAATGAGCAGTTCTTC
v_call: TRBV11-2; clone_size: -; d_call: -; j_call: TRBJ2-1; cdr3_aa: CASSLVMGVILYEQFF; cdr3_nt: TGTGCCAGCAGCTTAGTAATGGGAGTCATTCTATACGAGCAGTTCTTC
v_call: TRBV2; clone_size: once; d_call: -; j_call: TRBJ2-7; cdr3_aa: CASLNPGPPYEQYF; cdr3_nt: TGTGCCAGCCTAAACCCAGGACCCCCCTACGAGCAGTACTTC
v_call: TRBV2; clone_size: few; d_call: -; j_call: TRBJ2-7; cdr3_aa: CATKAVASSYEQYF; cdr3_nt: TGTGCCACCAAGGCGGTAGCGAGCTCCTACGAGCAGTACTTC
v_call: TRBV3-1; clone_size: -; d_call: -; j_call: TRBJ2-7; cdr3_aa: CASSQGPVSYNEQYF; cdr3_nt: TGTGCCAGCAGCCAAGGTCCAGTCTCCTACAATGAGCAGTACTTC
v_call: TRBV4-2; clone_size: few; d_call: TRBD1; j_call: TRBJ2-7; cdr3_aa: CASSQNRGPYEQYF; cdr3_nt: TGTGCCAGCAGCCAAAACAGGGGTCCCTACGAGCAGTACTTC
v_call: TRBV21-1; clone_size: few; d_call: -; j_call: TRBJ2-3; cdr3_aa: CASSGKSPGLADLVTDTQYF; cdr3_nt: TGTGCCAGCAGCGGAAAATCCCCGGGACTAGCGGACCTTGTCACAGATACGCAGTATTTT
v_call: TRBV20-1; clone_size: -; d_call: TRBD1; j_call: TRBJ2-6; cdr3_aa: CSAFRQGSGANVLTF; cdr3_nt: TGCAGTGCATTCCGACAGGGCTCTGGGGCCAACGTCCTGACTTTC
v_call: TRBV4-2; clone_size: few; d_call: TRBD2; j_call: TRBJ2-1; cdr3_aa: CASSQDLLAGAYNEQFF; cdr3_nt: TGTGCCAGCAGCCAAGATCTTTTGGCGGGAGCGTACAATGAGCAGTTCTTC
v_call: TRBV2; clone_size: -; d_call: TRBD1; j_call: TRBJ1-5; cdr3_aa: CASRSRDRGLFSDQPQHF; cdr3_nt: TGTGCCAGCAGGTCCCGGGACAGGGGATTATTTAGCGATCAGCCCCAGCATTTT
v_call: TRBV20-1; clone_size: -; d_call: TRBD2; j_call: TRBJ2-7; cdr3_aa: CSARPLAGEYEQYF; cdr3_nt: TGCAGTGCTAGGCCACTAGCGGGAGAATACGAGCAGTACTTC
v_call: TRBV5-1; clone_size: many; d_call: TRBD2; j_call: TRBJ2-7; cdr3_aa: CASSLGSGGYEQYF; cdr3_nt: TGTGCCAGCAGCTTAGGTAGCGGGGGCTACGAGCAGTACTTC
v_call: TRBV5-1; clone_size: -; d_call: -; j_call: TRBJ2-5; cdr3_aa: CASSLVQGGGETQYF; cdr3_nt: TGCGCCAGCAGCTTGGTCCAGGGAGGTGGGGAGACCCAGTACTTC
v_call: TRBV20-1; clone_size: -; d_call: -; j_call: TRBJ1-5; cdr3_aa: CSALVRGTSNQPQHF; cdr3_nt: TGCAGTGCTCTCGTACGAGGGACGAGCAATCAGCCCCAGCATTTT
v_call: TRBV29-1; clone_size: -; d_call: TRBD1; j_call: TRBJ1-5; cdr3_aa: CSVGLGTGDQPQHF; cdr3_nt: TGCAGCGTCGGCCTCGGGACAGGCGATCAGCCCCAGCATTTT
v_call: TRBV20-1; clone_size: few; d_call: TRBD2; j_call: TRBJ2-7; cdr3_aa: CSASRTSYEQYF; cdr3_nt: TGCAGTGCTAGCCGGACTAGCTACGAGCAGTACTTC
v_call: TRBV20-1; clone_size: few; d_call: TRBD2; j_call: TRBJ2-1; cdr3_aa: CSARRSGRLYNEQFF; cdr3_nt: TGCAGTGCTAGACGCAGCGGGAGGCTGTACAATGAGCAGTTCTTC
v_call: TRBV7-9; clone_size: -; d_call: TRBD2; j_call: TRBJ2-7; cdr3_aa: CASSFDRLAGHEQYF; cdr3_nt: TGTGCCAGCAGCTTCGACAGACTAGCGGGACACGAGCAGTACTTC
v_call: TRBV27; clone_size: few; d_call: -; j_call: TRBJ2-5; cdr3_aa: CASSSGGMTMETQYF; cdr3_nt: TGTGCCAGCAGTTCGGGCGGGATGACAATGGAGACCCAGTACTTC
v_call: TRBV7-2; clone_size: few; d_call: TRBD2; j_call: TRBJ2-7; cdr3_aa: CASSLGLLAGGDEQYF; cdr3_nt: TGTGCCAGCAGCTTAGGTCTTCTGGCGGGAGGGGACGAGCAGTACTTC
v_call: TRBV28; clone_size: once; d_call: TRBD1; j_call: TRBJ2-2; cdr3_aa: CASSLYGQGLAGELFF; cdr3_nt: TGTGCCAGCAGTTTATACGGACAGGGGTTGGCCGGGGAGCTGTTTTTT
v_call: TRBV24-1; clone_size: -; d_call: TRBD1; j_call: TRBJ2-1; cdr3_aa: CATSTGGSYNEPFF; cdr3_nt: TGTGCCACCAGCACAGGGGGTAGCTACAATGAGCCGTTCTTC
v_call: TRBV5-1; clone_size: -; d_call: -; j_call: TRBJ2-5; cdr3_aa: CASSLGQGGPYNEQYF; cdr3_nt: TGCGCCAGCAGCTTGGGACAGGGAGGCCCTTACAATGAGCAGTACTTC
v_call: TRBV5-1; clone_size: once; d_call: -; j_call: TRBJ2-3; cdr3_aa: CASSRFSINTDTQYF; cdr3_nt: TGCGCCAGCAGCCGCTTCAGTATAAACACAGATACGCAGTATTTT
v_call: TRBV29-1; clone_size: few; d_call: -; j_call: TRBJ1-1; cdr3_aa: CSVAEGPTEAFF; cdr3_nt: TGCAGCGTTGCTGAGGGGCCCACTGAAGCTTTCTTT
v_call: TRBV7-9; clone_size: -; d_call: -; j_call: TRBJ2-5; cdr3_aa: CAGSLPAGLQETQYF; cdr3_nt: TGTGCCGGCAGCTTACCAGCCGGGCTCCAAGAGACCCAGTACTTC
v_call: TRBV28; clone_size: -; d_call: -; j_call: TRBJ1-5; cdr3_aa: CASSSRVWRARSNQPQHF; cdr3_nt: TGTGCCAGCAGTTCGAGGGTCTGGAGGGCGCGGAGCAATCAGCCCCAGCATTTT
v_call: TRBV7-3; clone_size: few; d_call: TRBD2; j_call: TRBJ2-1; cdr3_aa: CASSLKSGRSYNEQFF; cdr3_nt: TGTGCCAGCAGCTTAAAAAGCGGGAGGTCCTACAATGAGCAGTTCTTC
v_call: TRBV20-1; clone_size: -; d_call: TRBD2; j_call: TRBJ2-1; cdr3_aa: CSARDGRDETQFF; cdr3_nt: TGCAGTGCTAGAGATGGGAGGGACGAGACCCAGTTCTTC
v_call: TRBV2; clone_size: once; d_call: -; j_call: TRBJ2-3; cdr3_aa: CASSEARTGGTQYF; cdr3_nt: TGTGCCAGCAGTGAAGCACGCACCGGGGGTACGCAGTATTTT
v_call: TRBV7-3; clone_size: few; d_call: TRBD2; j_call: TRBJ2-1; cdr3_aa: CASSLRGLAGNNEQFF; cdr3_nt: TGTGCCAGCAGCTTAAGGGGACTAGCGGGTAACAATGAGCAGTTCTTC
v_call: TRBV7-3; clone_size: few; d_call: TRBD2; j_call: TRBJ2-1; cdr3_aa: CASSLVSAGETSYNEQFF; cdr3_nt: TGTGCCAGCAGCTTAGTCTCAGCGGGAGAGACTTCCTACAATGAGCAGTTCTTC
v_call: TRBV9; clone_size: -; d_call: -; j_call: TRBJ1-4; cdr3_aa: CASSVAGAYGEKLFF; cdr3_nt: TGTGCCAGCAGCGTAGCTGGGGCCTATGGTGAAAAACTGTTTTTT
v_call: TRBV2; clone_size: -; d_call: -; j_call: TRBJ2-3; cdr3_aa: CASSEALPLETRYTDTQYF; cdr3_nt: TGTGCCAGCAGTGAAGCGCTTCCCCTGGAGACACGATACACAGATACGCAGTATTTT
v_call: TRBV10-3; clone_size: -; d_call: -; j_call: TRBJ2-7; cdr3_aa: CAISDPTGTYEQYF; cdr3_nt: TGTGCCATCAGTGATCCGACGGGTACCTACGAGCAGTACTTC
v_call: TRBV27; clone_size: -; d_call: TRBD2; j_call: TRBJ2-7; cdr3_aa: CASSPRRLAGPYEQYF; cdr3_nt: TGTGCCAGCAGTCCCCGCAGACTAGCGGGCCCCTACGAGCAGTACTTC
v_call: TRBV3-1; clone_size: -; d_call: -; j_call: TRBJ2-7; cdr3_aa: CASSQLQGGYEQYF; cdr3_nt: TGTGCCAGCAGCCAATTACAGGGTGGCTACGAGCAGTACTTC
v_call: TRBV11-2; clone_size: -; d_call: -; j_call: TRBJ2-1; cdr3_aa: CASSLLGGGSYNEQFF; cdr3_nt: TGTGCCAGCAGTCTCTTAGGGGGGGGCTCCTACAATGAGCAGTTCTTC
v_call: TRBV20-1; clone_size: few; d_call: -; j_call: TRBJ2-7; cdr3_aa: CSARRGGSYNEQYF; cdr3_nt: TGCAGTGCTCGGAGGGGGGGTTCCTACAATGAGCAGTACTTC
v_call: TRBV29-1; clone_size: -; d_call: -; j_call: TRBJ2-1; cdr3_aa: CSVEPGHEQFF; cdr3_nt: TGCAGCGTTGAGCCCGGGCATGAGCAGTTCTTC
v_call: TRBV14; clone_size: -; d_call: -; j_call: TRBJ2-3; cdr3_aa: CASSHSPDTQYF; cdr3_nt: TGTGCCAGCAGCCATAGTCCAGATACGCAGTATTTT
v_call: TRBV20-1; clone_size: -; d_call: TRBD2; j_call: TRBJ2-1; cdr3_aa: CSATSGGRTYNEQFF; cdr3_nt: TGCAGTGCTACCTCGGGGGGGAGAACCTACAATGAGCAGTTCTTC
v_call: TRBV12-3/TRBV12-4; clone_size: -; d_call: -; j_call: TRBJ1-5; cdr3_aa: CASSYIGGNQPQHF; cdr3_nt: TGTGCCAGCTCCTACATCGGTGGCAATCAGCCCCAGCATTTT
v_call: TRBV7-2; clone_size: many; d_call: TRBD1; j_call: TRBJ2-3; cdr3_aa: CASSLAGQGTDTQYF; cdr3_nt: TGTGCCAGCAGCTTAGCCGGACAGGGGACAGATACGCAGTATTTT
v_call: TRBV7-9; clone_size: few; d_call: TRBD2; j_call: TRBJ2-1; cdr3_aa: CASSILAGDTNEQFF; cdr3_nt: TGTGCCAGCAGCATACTAGCGGGAGATACCAATGAGCAGTTCTTC
v_call: TRBV2; clone_size: -; d_call: TRBD1; j_call: TRBJ1-1; cdr3_aa: CATLRETGVSFVTEAFF; cdr3_nt: TGTGCCACCCTGCGCGAGACAGGGGTTTCGTTTGTCACTGAAGCTTTCTTT
v_call: TRBV20-1; clone_size: few; d_call: -; j_call: TRBJ2-7; cdr3_aa: CSANDRFSYEQYF; cdr3_nt: TGCAGTGCTAACGACCGGTTTTCCTACGAGCAGTACTTC
v_call: TRBV3-1; clone_size: few; d_call: -; j_call: TRBJ2-7; cdr3_aa: CASSQEIGGEQYF; cdr3_nt: TGTGCCAGCAGCCAAGAGATTGGGGGCGAGCAGTACTTC
v_call: TRBV20-1; clone_size: -; d_call: -; j_call: TRBJ2-7; cdr3_aa: CSASGTPHPYEQYF; cdr3_nt: TGCAGTGCATCCGGGACCCCGCACCCCTACGAGCAGTACTTC
v_call: TRBV5-5; clone_size: -; d_call: TRBD2; j_call: TRBJ2-1; cdr3_aa: CASSLATSPSYNEQFF; cdr3_nt: TGTGCCAGCAGCTTGGCGACTAGCCCCTCCTACAATGAGCAGTTCTTC
v_call: TRBV20-1; clone_size: few; d_call: -; j_call: TRBJ2-5; cdr3_aa: CSVSLLQETQYF; cdr3_nt: TGCAGTGTCTCCTTACTCCAAGAGACCCAGTACTTC
v_call: TRBV5-1; clone_size: few; d_call: -; j_call: TRBJ2-7; cdr3_aa: CASSNPGTSYEQYF; cdr3_nt: TGCGCCAGCAGCAACCCCGGGACTTCCTACGAGCAGTACTTC
v_call: TRBV14; clone_size: once; d_call: TRBD1; j_call: TRBJ1-4; cdr3_aa: CASSQGDRVIEKLFF; cdr3_nt: TGTGCCAGCAGCCAAGGGGACAGGGTAATTGAAAAACTGTTTTTT
v_call: TRBV27; clone_size: -; d_call: TRBD2; j_call: TRBJ2-1; cdr3_aa: CASTPTWGAGGDEQFF; cdr3_nt: TGTGCCAGCACCCCCACCTGGGGAGCGGGAGGCGATGAGCAGTTCTTC
v_call: TRBV14; clone_size: -; d_call: -; j_call: TRBJ1-2; cdr3_aa: CASSPQIDYVYTF; cdr3_nt: TGTGCCAGCAGTCCACAAATAGACTATGTCTACACCTTC
v_call: TRBV7-2; clone_size: few; d_call: -; j_call: TRBJ2-3; cdr3_aa: CASSPVRISGTGEDTQYF; cdr3_nt: TGTGCCAGCAGCCCAGTCCGGATTAGCGGAACAGGGGAAGATACGCAGTATTTT
v_call: TRBV10-3; clone_size: -; d_call: TRBD1; j_call: TRBJ2-5; cdr3_aa: CATDRGAGGDWYF; cdr3_nt: TGTGCCACCGACCGCGGGGCAGGGGGCGATTGGTACTTC
v_call: TRBV9; clone_size: few; d_call: TRBD2; j_call: TRBJ2-1; cdr3_aa: CASSVRPSGGFDEQFF; cdr3_nt: TGTGCCAGCAGCGTACGTCCCAGCGGGGGATTTGATGAGCAGTTCTTC